The 6 T cell receptor beta chains listed next were all sequenced from one sample in a study of OX40 agonist ivuxolimab in advanced cancers. Repertoires were generated with immunoSEQ multiplex PCR, while TCRdb's copy carries only in-frame clones and drops some. Among about 68,000 clones listed, 91% were seen once. The sample in question was CD4+ or CD8+ T cells sorted from blood, obtained in a trial of the OX40 agonist ivuxolimab. The receptors here all came from an adult with an advanced solid tumor such as melanoma, head and neck, liver or kidney cancer.

This clone was seen only once. This chain links TRBV14 with TRBJ2-1; tentatively, D is TRBD2 (6 bases). This CDR3 is built from 14 residues. Germline lookup yields CDR1 SGHDN and CDR2 FVKESK. Between the trimmed V and J ends, which lost 0 bases and 12 bases, there was a span of 15 bases. The CDR3 sequence is CASSQDFSLALQFF. The CDR3 DNA reads as TGTGCCAGCAGCCAAGATTTCTCCCTAGCGTTGCAGTTCTTC.

This clone came up once. The J gene is TRBJ2-7, the V gene TRBV29-1; 7 nucleotides line up with TRBD2. The CDR3 loop spans 13 amino acids. Germline CDR1 reads SQVTM; CDR2 reads ANQGSEA. With 7 bases clipped from V and 3 bases from J, the junction kept 9 bases outside the gene matches. CDR3 protein: CSARTSGVYEQYF. The CDR3 bases are TGCAGCGCCCGGACTAGTGGAGTCTACGAGCAGTACTTC.

This sequence joins TRBV9 and TRBJ2-1; D is unclear. The V gene's germline CDR1 is SGDLS and CDR2 YYNGEE. Deletions cut 0 bases from V and 10 bases from J, with 8 bases between. This CDR3 is built from 12 residues. CDR3 DNA sequence: TGTGCCAGCAGCGTAGGGGTAAAAGAGCAGTTCTTC. Translating gives CASSVGVKEQFF.

The CDR3 nucleotides read TGTGCCAGCTCACGACAGGGTCTCTATGGCTACACCTTC. Residues: CASSRQGLYGYTF. The J gene is TRBJ1-2, the V gene TRBV18, with 7 bases aligning to TRBD1. V shed 4 bases and J 4 bases; nucleotides not matched to a gene: 3. The germline CDR1 and CDR2 sequences are KGHSH and LQKENI. CDR3 length: 13 residues.

The rearrangement joins TRBV2 to TRBJ2-7; 8 nucleotides agree with TRBD2. The J segment lost 0 bases and the V segment lost 7 bases, leaving 8 bases of the junction unmatched. This CDR3 has 15 residues. Germline CDR1 is SNHLY and CDR2 is FYNNEI. The CDR3 DNA reads TGTGCCAGCACGGTACGGGAGGGCCGCTCCTACGAGCAGTACTTC. Protein product: CASTVREGRSYEQYF.

V is TRBV9 and J is TRBJ1-3; D gene uncertain. Germline assignment: CDR1 SGDLS and CDR2 YYNGEE. This CDR3 is built from 16 residues. V lost 2 bases and J 7 bases, leaving 19 bases between the germline ends. CDR3 sequence (DNA): TGTGCCAGCAGCGTGAGGCAGCAAGCTAGTGGGAACACCATATATTTT. The encoded protein is CASSVRQQASGNTIYF. Full variable domain (rest looked up from reference TRBV9 and TRBJ1-3): DSGVTQTPKHLITATGQRVTLRCSPRSGDLSVYWYQQSLDQGLQFLIQYYNGEERAKGNILERFSAQQFPDLHSELNLSSLELGDSALYFCASSVRQQASGNTIYFGEGSWLTVV.